The 3 T cell receptor beta chains reported below all come from one sample, sequenced in a study of T cells in Graves' hyperthyroidism and ophthalmopathy. Amplification targeted TCR beta CDR3 regions from RNA transcripts. HTBI primers were used for first-round RT-PCR of the TCR CDR3. TCRdb redid the calling of the multiplex PCR reads with MiXCR, one entry per CDR3 protein. The data contain some 350,000 distinct CDR3 sequences, approximately 25% of them singletons. Sequencing used blood. Receptors were obtained from a man between 50 and 59 years old with Graves' hyperthyroidism.

This clonotype was counted many times. The chain employs TRBV28 and TRBJ2-3; 8 nucleotides line up with TRBD2. The CDR3 totals 18 residues. Germline V gene lookup returns CDR1 MDHEN and CDR2 SYDVKM. Trimming took 1 base from V and 7 from J; bases not matched to a gene: 16. The CDR3 nucleotides are TGTGCCAGCAGTTTATCGCCCGCGGGACTAGGAAAGTTAAATACGCAGTATTTT. Translated: CASSLSPAGLGKLNTQYF. The full variable domain, rest sourced from reference TRBV28 and TRBJ2-3, is DVKVTQSSRYLVKRTGEKVFLECVQDMDHENMFWYRQDPGLGLRLIYFSYDVKMKEKGDIPEGYSVSREKKERFSLILESASTNQTSMYLCASSLSPAGLGKLNTQYFGPGTRLTVL.

This clonotype has at least ten counts. The chain uses TRBV20-1 and TRBJ2-7; D gene unclear. Germline V gene lookup returns CDR1 DFQATT and CDR2 SNEGSKA (reference sequence). The CDR3 spans 14 residues. The V and J ends lost 1 base and 2 bases respectively, with 12 bases between them. The CDR3: CSARVRGGPYEQYF. CDR3 coding DNA: TGCAGTGCTAGAGTAAGAGGTGGCCCCTACGAGCAGTACTTC.

The rearrangement joins TRBV7-3 to TRBJ2-6; D uncertain. The V end was cut by 6 bases, the J end by 2 bases, with 5 bases between. The CDR3 has 13 amino acids. Germline assignment: CDR1 SGHTA and CDR2 FQGTGA. The CDR3 reads CASSFPGANVLTF. The CDR3 bases are TGTGCCAGCAGTTTTCCTGGGGCCAACGTCCTGACTTTC.